The T cell receptor (beta chain) under discussion was sequenced for a study of blood T cell repertoires in COVID-19. Whole-study context: From the United States, Italy and Spain came samples of acute and convalescent COVID-19. PBMCs, B-cell-depleted T cells, or T cells provided the cDNA or gDNA that made up the material.

Germline CDR1 reads SGHKS; CDR2 reads YYEKEE (reference sequence). This CDR3 spans 14 amino acids. V trimming: 0 bases; J trimming: 4 bases; junction bases outside the gene matches: 1. This clone was seen a single time. Under the authors' procedure: Amplification of reference gene primers was used by the study to estimate nucleated cell counts. Assay used: immunoSEQ multiplex PCR; TCRdb lists only in-frame clones, some missing. That table furnishes V, J and clone size, whereas the DNA furnished D and trimming. The data show under 85,000 clones, about 83% seen once. Sequencing was carried out using peripheral blood. This TCR was recovered from a man older than 75 with active or convalescent COVID-19. The V call is TRBV5-5, the J call TRBJ2-5, with TRBD1 matching over 9 bases. The CDR3 reads CASSLGQGGETQYF. DNA for the CDR3: TGTGCCAGCAGCTTGGGACAGGGGGGAGAGACCCAGTACTTC. Based on the CDR3 plus reference TRBV5-5 and TRBJ2-5, the full variable domain is DAGVTQSPTHLIKTRGQQVTLRCSPISGHKSVSWYQQVLGQGPQFIFQYYEKEERGRGNFPDRFSARQFPNYSSELNVNALLLGDSALYLCASSLGQGGETQYFGPGTRLLVL.